Below, 25 T cell receptor beta chains from the same sample are listed, as sequenced in a study of shared clonotypes between healthy human individuals. Method: immunoSEQ multiplex PCR; TCRdb's copy keeps in-frame clones and lacks some. Among hundreds of thousands of clones listed, approximately 75% were seen once. The sequenced sample was memory CD4+ T cells sorted from blood. As to subset: CD45RA-negative fraction. All receptors derive from a woman in her 30s in good health.

With respect to this clone: The sample has other DNA sequences that encode this CDR3 too. The genes are TRBV19 and TRBJ1-1; D not resolved. The CDR3 is 13 amino acids. Germline V gives CDR1 LNHDA, CDR2 SQIVND (reference sequence). Trimming stripped 3 bases from V and 1 base from J, with 6 bases between. In DNA form, the CDR3 reads TGTGCCAGTAGTATTGGTCAGAACACTGAAGCTTTCTTT. Its translation is CASSIGQNTEAFF.

This chain connects TRBV28 to TRBJ1-2; 9 positions agree with TRBD1. Germline assignment: CDR1 MDHEN and CDR2 SYDVKM. The CDR3 is made up of 15 amino acids. Unmatched junction bases numbered 9, after V lost 3 bases and J lost 7 bases. The CDR3 is CASSFPRTGAAGYTF. The CDR3 DNA follows: TGTGCCAGCAGTTTTCCCAGGACAGGGGCGGCTGGCTACACCTTC.

This clone was seen a single time. CDR3: CSVGRDYEQYF. In DNA form, the CDR3 reads TGCAGCGTTGGACGAGACTACGAGCAGTACTTC. J is TRBJ2-7 and V is TRBV29-1; D not resolved. The CDR3 runs to 11 residues. Trimming shortened V by 4 bases and J by 3 bases, and 7 bases separated the two germline ends. Per the germline V gene, CDR1 is SQVTM and CDR2 is ANQGSEA.

The J gene is TRBJ1-5, the V gene TRBV6-6; TRBD1 matches 8 bases. Looked up from germline, CDR1 is MNHNY and CDR2 is SVGAGI (reference sequence). This CDR3 has 13 amino acids. V trimming: 4 bases; J trimming: 15 bases; junction bases outside the gene matches: 11. DNA for the CDR3: TGTGCCAGCAGTTCGAGCGGACAGGGTATTTGGCATTTT. It yields the protein CASSSSGQGIWHF.

This chain uses TRBV28 with TRBJ2-1, with 7 bases matching TRBD2. This CDR3 has 16 residues. After removal of 6 bases from V and 5 bases from J, the junction contained 13 bases not matched to a gene. CDR1 MDHEN and CDR2 SYDVKM come from the germline V gene. The CDR3 sequence is CASSANGGERHNEQFF. CDR3 sequence (DNA): TGTGCCAGCAGCGCGAATGGGGGGGAGCGTCACAATGAGCAGTTCTTC.

This rearrangement joins TRBV18 to TRBJ1-2; TRBD1 agrees at 10 bases. After removal of 6 bases from V and 2 bases from J, the junction contained 3 bases not matched to a gene. Per germline, CDR1 KGHSH and CDR2 LQKENI. This CDR3 has 14 amino acids. The CDR3 nucleotides read TGTGCCAGCTCTGGGACAGGGGCGAACTATGGCTACACCTTC. Encoded protein: CASSGTGANYGYTF.

Comment on this clone: This likely stems from a read error, as it lies one base from a far larger clone. This chain uses TRBV6-4 with TRBJ2-2; D may correspond to TRBD1 or TRBD2 (5 bases each). The CDR3 contains 15 residues. Per germline, CDR1 MRHNA and CDR2 SNTAGT. V lost 6 bases and J 2 bases, leaving 13 bases between the germline ends. The CDR3 nucleotides read TGTGCCAGCAGCCCCGGGACGAGAAACACCGGGGAGCTGTTTTTT. It yields the protein CASSPGTRNTGELFF.

The chain recombines TRBV28 with TRBJ1-5, with D unresolved. Germline V lookup: CDR1 MDHEN, CDR2 SYDVKM. The CDR3 length is 13 residues. The V gene lost 5 bases and the J gene lost 11 bases, with 16 bases spanning the gap. The CDR3 DNA reads TGTGCCAGCAGTCCCGACCCATGGAGGTCCCAGCATTTT. Encoded protein: CASSPDPWRSQHF.

J is TRBJ2-7 and V is TRBV5-4, with 14 nucleotides matching TRBD2. Germline lookup yields CDR1 SGHNT and CDR2 YYREEE (reference sequence). CDR3 size: 16 residues. Losses at the gene ends were 0 bases for V and 7 bases for J; bases not matched to a gene: 6. The DNA for the CDR3 is TGTGCCAGCAGCTTGGGGACTAGCGGGGGGACGGGGGAGCAGTACTTC. Amino acid sequence: CASSLGTSGGTGEQYF.

The genes are TRBV7-6 and TRBJ2-1; 9 bases agree with TRBD2. Losses at the gene ends were 1 base for V and 7 bases for J; bases not matched to a gene: 5. The germline V gene encodes CDR1 SGHVS and CDR2 FNYEAQ. The CDR3 length is 15 residues. Here the CDR3 reads CASSLVAGVANEQFF. CDR3 bases: TGTGCCAGCAGCTTAGTAGCGGGAGTTGCAAATGAGCAGTTCTTC.

The chain carries TRBV29-1 and TRBJ2-1; TRBD2 agrees at 10 bases. Germline values: CDR1 SQVTM, CDR2 ANQGSEA. V lost 3 bases, J lost 5 bases, and 10 bases stayed unmatched. This CDR3 comprises 16 residues. The DNA for the CDR3 is TGCAGCGTTGAGCCATCTTTTAGCGGGAGGAACAATGAGCAGTTCTTC. Protein sequence: CSVEPSFSGRNNEQFF.

This chain connects TRBV19 to TRBJ2-7; D is uncertain. V was cut by 0 bases and J by 6 bases, with 12 bases left in between. CDR1 is LNHDA and CDR2 is SQIVND in the germline V gene (reference sequence). There are 14 residues in the CDR3. CDR3 nucleotide sequence: TGTGCCAGTAGTATAGAGGGATTGGCACTCGAGCAGTACTTC. Encoded protein: CASSIEGLALEQYF.

CDR3 coding DNA: TGTGCCAGTAGTATGTCCCAGGGGGCCTACAATGAGCAGTTCTTC. Its translation is CASSMSQGAYNEQFF. The rearrangement uses TRBV19 and TRBJ2-1; 7 bases fit TRBD1. J was trimmed by 2 bases and V by 3 bases; bases with no gene match: 4. The CDR3 covers 15 residues. Per germline, CDR1 LNHDA and CDR2 SQIVND (reference sequence). Full variable domain (rest looked up from reference TRBV19 and TRBJ2-1): DGGITQSPKYLFRKEGQNVTLSCEQNLNHDAMYWYRQDPGQGLRLIYYSQIVNDFQKGDIAEGYSVSREKKESFPLTVTSAQKNPTAFYLCASSMSQGAYNEQFFGPGTRLTVL.

This clone was recorded many times. V is TRBV6-5 and J is TRBJ1-2, with 9 bases aligning to TRBD1. The CDR3 is 13 amino acids. Looked up from germline, CDR1 is MNHEY and CDR2 is SVGAGI. V lost 5 bases to trimming and J lost 4 bases; unmatched junction nucleotides: 2. CDR3 nucleotides: TGTGCCAGCAGTGACAGGGGGACCTATGGCTACACCTTC. Protein: CASSDRGTYGYTF.

This clone was counted only a few times. V gene TRBV5-4 combines with J gene TRBJ2-5; D is ambiguous. This CDR3 contains 15 residues. Germline CDR1 is SGHNT and CDR2 is YYREEE (reference sequence). V lost 0 bases and J 1 base, leaving 10 bases between the germline ends. DNA of the CDR3: TGTGCCAGCAGCTTGGGTGCGGAAGTCCAAGAGACCCAGTACTTC. This sequence encodes CASSLGAEVQETQYF.

This clone appeared many times. This chain uses TRBV14 with TRBJ1-1; the D gene is possibly TRBD1 (5 bases). The germline V and J ends were trimmed by 0 bases and 10 bases, with 12 bases remaining between them. The germline V gene has CDR1 SGHDN and CDR2 FVKESK. This CDR3 comprises 13 residues. CDR3 bases: TGTGCCAGCAGCCAAGATCGTAGGAGGGGAGCTTTCTTT. It specifies CASSQDRRRGAFF.

V is TRBV11-2 and J is TRBJ1-5, with D possibly TRBD1 on 5 matching bases. Deletions cut 5 bases from V and 2 bases from J, with 13 bases between. CDR3 length: 15 residues. CDR1 and CDR2 from the germline V gene are SGHAT and FQNNGV. The CDR3 protein is CASSRGLSGNQPQHF. The CDR3 DNA sequence: TGTGCCAGCAGCCGGGGCTTAAGCGGCAATCAGCCCCAGCATTTT.

The sample holds many counts of this clone. It may be a read error: a sequence one base away is much more abundant. At the DNA level, this CDR3 is encoded by other sequences in the same sample as well. The chain couples TRBV5-1 to TRBJ2-3, with D unresolved. The CDR3 is 11 residues long. With 4 bases removed from V and 2 bases from J, the gap between germline ends came to 2 bases. Germline V gene data show CDR1 as SGHRS and CDR2 as YFSETQ. This CDR3 is CASSNTDTQYF. CDR3 DNA: TGCGCCAGCAGCAACACAGATACGCAGTATTTT. The full variable domain, rest sourced from reference TRBV5-1 and TRBJ2-3, is KAGVTQTPRYLIKTRGQQVTLSCSPISGHRSVSWYQQTPGQGLQFLFEYFSETQRNKGNFPGRFSGRQFSNSRSEMNVSTLELGDSALYLCASSNTDTQYFGPGTRLTVL.

V usage is TRBV30 and J usage is TRBJ2-3; TRBD2 agrees at 10 bases. Germline CDR1 is GTSNPN and CDR2 is SVGIG (reference sequence). The CDR3 is 15 amino acids. The V gene end was trimmed by 2 bases and the J gene end by 2 bases; junction bases not matched to a gene: 4. This CDR3 is CAWSPLAGNTDTQYF. CDR3 in DNA: TGTGCCTGGAGTCCACTAGCGGGAAACACAGATACGCAGTATTTT.

The V gene is TRBV5-6, the J gene TRBJ1-4; D ambiguous. Trimming took 3 bases from V and 6 from J, leaving 15 bases between them. Germline V CDR1 and CDR2: SGHDT, YYEEEE. The CDR3 runs to 15 residues. Here the CDR3 reads CASSSPFGWDEKLFF. In DNA form, the CDR3 reads TGTGCCAGCAGCTCTCCATTCGGGTGGGATGAAAAACTGTTTTTT.

The V and J genes are TRBV2 and TRBJ2-4; TRBD1 agrees at 10 bases. The CDR3 covers 14 residues. Trimming took 6 bases from V and 5 from J; bases not matched to a gene: 4. Germline V gene sequence: CDR1 SNHLY, CDR2 FYNNEI. CDR3 nucleotide sequence: TGTGCCAGCAGCCTCGGACAGGGGGAAAACATTCAGTACTTC. It specifies CASSLGQGENIQYF.

The chain couples TRBV11-3 to TRBJ2-1; TRBD2 matches at 16 bases. The J segment lost 7 bases and the V segment lost 5 bases, leaving 14 bases of the junction unmatched. The germline gives CDR1 SGHNT, CDR2 YENEEA. The CDR3 length is 19 residues. CDR3: CASSVGPGLAGGVENEQFF. The CDR3 DNA reads TGTGCCAGCAGCGTCGGACCGGGACTAGCGGGAGGGGTGGAGAATGAGCAGTTCTTC.

The rearrangement links TRBV7-9 to TRBJ2-3; D ambiguous. This CDR3 is 13 amino acids long. Germline V gene lookup returns CDR1 SEHNR and CDR2 FQNEAQ (reference sequence). V was shortened by 5 bases and J by 4 bases, with 10 bases between the two germline ends. DNA of the CDR3: TGTGCCAGCAGCGCCGCCGGTTCAGATACGCAGTATTTT. It specifies CASSAAGSDTQYF.

This clone was seen a single time. This chain uses TRBV28 with TRBJ2-7, with 8 bases that match TRBD2. J lost 7 bases, V lost 5 bases, and 16 bases had no gene match. Germline assignment: CDR1 MDHEN and CDR2 SYDVKM. CDR3 length equals 16 residues. In nucleotides, the CDR3 is TGTGCCAGCAGTCCCCACCAGGGGCCCACGGGAGGGGAGCAGTACTTC. This translates into CASSPHQGPTGGEQYF.

This clone has just a few counts. The chain carries TRBV7-9 and TRBJ1-5; 7 positions match TRBD1. The V gene's germline CDR1 is SEHNR and CDR2 FQNEAQ (reference sequence). The CDR3 is made up of 15 amino acids. Trimming took 5 bases from V and 3 from J; bases not matched to a gene: 7. This chain's CDR3 is CASSRTGDANQPQHF. As DNA, the CDR3 is TGTGCCAGCAGCCGTACAGGGGACGCCAATCAGCCCCAGCATTTT. The whole variable domain, remainder taken from reference TRBV7-9 and TRBJ1-5, is DTGVSQNPRHKITKRGQNVTFRCDPISEHNRLYWYRQTLGQGPEFLTYFQNEAQLEKSRLLSDRFSAERPKGSFSTLEIQRTEQGDSAMYLCASSRTGDANQPQHFGDGTRLSIL.